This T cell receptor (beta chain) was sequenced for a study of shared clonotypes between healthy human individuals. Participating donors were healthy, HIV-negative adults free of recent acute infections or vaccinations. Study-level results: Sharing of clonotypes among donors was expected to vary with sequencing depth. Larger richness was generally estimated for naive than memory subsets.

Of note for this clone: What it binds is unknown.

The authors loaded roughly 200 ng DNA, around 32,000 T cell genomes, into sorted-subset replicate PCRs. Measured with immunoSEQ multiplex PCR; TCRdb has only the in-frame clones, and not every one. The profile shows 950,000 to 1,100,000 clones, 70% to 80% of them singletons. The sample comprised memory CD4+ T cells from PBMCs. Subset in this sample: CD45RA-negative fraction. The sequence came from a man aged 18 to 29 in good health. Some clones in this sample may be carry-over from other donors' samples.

CDR3 bases: TGTGCCAGCAGCCCGACCGGCCGAGGGTTCGAGCAGTACTTC. Its translation: CASSPTGRGFEQYF. This chain links TRBV9 with TRBJ2-7; a weak D match, TRBD2 (5 bases). The CDR3 runs 14 residues. V lost 4 bases, J lost 6 bases, and 17 bases lay in between. Germline V gene lookup returns CDR1 SGDLS and CDR2 YYNGEE.